These 4 T cell receptor beta chains originate from one sample sequenced in a study of glioma-infiltrating T cells after dendritic cell vaccination. Only in-frame clones appear in the TCRdb table, and some are missing; sequencing was by immunoSEQ multiplex PCR. The profile shows some 100,000 clones, around 80% of them singletons. The sample was blood, taken before dendritic cell vaccination. The receptor source for this set is a human donor with glioblastoma.

The chain has TRBV5-6 and TRBJ1-1; D perhaps matches TRBD1 (6 bases). With 4 bases removed from V and 6 bases from J, the gap between germline ends came to 16 bases. This CDR3 region has 14 residues. CDR1 SGHDT and CDR2 YYEEEE come from the germline V gene. The CDR3 is CASSRDGGRPEAFF. DNA for the CDR3: TGTGCCAGCAGCAGGGACGGGGGGCGACCTGAAGCTTTCTTT.

J is TRBJ1-2 and V is TRBV10-2; possible D gene TRBD1, 6 bases. CDR1 is WSHSY, CDR2 SAAADI, per germline. Between the trimmed V and J ends, which lost 5 bases and 5 bases, there was a span of 15 bases. This CDR3 is built from 14 residues. DNA of the CDR3: TGCGCCAGCAGTTACAGGCGAACAGGGTATGGCTACACCTTC. Its translation is CASSYRRTGYGYTF.

This clone was counted once. The CDR3 nucleotides are TGTGCCACAACGGACACGGGCGGTGAAAAACTGTTTTTT. The encoded protein is CATTDTGGEKLFF. This sequence joins TRBV10-3 and TRBJ1-4; weak D call: TRBD1 (5 bases). Germline V lookup: CDR1 ENHRY, CDR2 SYGVKD. Trimming removed 10 bases from V and 7 bases from J, with 16 bases in between. The CDR3 loop spans 13 amino acids.

This clone was detected a few times. The rearrangement links TRBV28 to TRBJ2-7, with D unclear. Trimming removed 3 bases from V and 3 bases from J, with 6 bases in between. The CDR3 contains 12 residues. The V gene's germline CDR1 is MDHEN and CDR2 SYDVKM. This CDR3 reads CASSFQFYEQYF. Written as DNA, the CDR3 is TGTGCCAGCAGTTTCCAGTTCTACGAGCAGTACTTC.